Below are 18 T cell receptor beta chains sequenced from a single sample in a study of blood T cell repertoires in COVID-19. TCRdb's copy holds only in-frame clones and misses some; the assay was immunoSEQ multiplex PCR. Found here are roughly 100,000 clones, almost 90% of them singletons; the top ten hold about 3%. The specimen was peripheral blood. These receptors were obtained from a human donor in a cohort sampled during active COVID-19.

CDR3 sequence reads: CAWSVNTEAFF. The CDR3 DNA sequence: TGTGCCTGGTCCGTGAACACTGAAGCTTTCTTT. The rearrangement uses TRBV30 and TRBJ1-1; unclear D gene. The CDR3 consists of 11 residues. V lost 5 bases to trimming and J lost 0 bases, with 4 bases between them. Per the germline V gene, CDR1 is GTSNPN and CDR2 is SVGIG (reference sequence). Based on the CDR3 plus reference TRBV30 and TRBJ1-1, the full variable domain is SQTIHQWPATLVQPVGSPLSLECTVEGTSNPNLYWYRQAAGRGLQLLFYSVGIGQISSEVPQNLSASRPQDRQFILSSKKLLLSDSGFYLCAWSVNTEAFFGQGTRLTVV.

The V and J genes are TRBV29-1 and TRBJ2-3; perhaps TRBD1 as D (5 bases). CDR3 size: 15 residues. The ends were cut back, 3 bases at V and 1 base at J, with 14 bases in the middle. Germline V gene data show CDR1 as SQVTM and CDR2 as ANQGSEA. The CDR3 sequence: CSVDLGRPGTDTQYF. CDR3 nucleotides: TGCAGCGTTGATTTGGGGCGTCCTGGCACAGATACGCAGTATTTT.

J is TRBJ1-1 and V is TRBV20-1, with 10 positions matching TRBD1. Germline V lookup: CDR1 DFQATT, CDR2 SNEGSKA (reference sequence). Unmatched junction bases numbered 5, after V lost 3 bases and J lost 1 base. The CDR3 runs to 15 residues. This chain's CDR3 is CSASRQGAGNTEAFF. In DNA form, the CDR3 reads TGCAGTGCTAGTAGACAGGGGGCGGGGAACACTGAAGCTTTCTTT.

V usage is TRBV6-5 and J usage is TRBJ2-1, with no clear D. This CDR3 has 13 residues. Germline values: CDR1 MNHEY, CDR2 SVGAGI. V lost 6 bases to trimming and J lost 5 bases, with 11 bases between them. For the CDR3, the DNA is TGTGCCAGCAGCCGATCCCGGGACAATGAGCAGTTCTTC. Residues: CASSRSRDNEQFF.

This chain connects TRBV5-1 to TRBJ1-5, with 10 bases lining up with TRBD1. CDR3 length: 14 residues. V was clipped by 4 bases and J by 5 bases; unmatched bases: 3. The V gene's germline CDR1 is SGHRS and CDR2 YFSETQ. The CDR3, as DNA: TGCGCCAGCAGCCAAGGGACAGGGGATCAGCCCCAGCATTTT. Its translation: CASSQGTGDQPQHF.

The V call is TRBV4-1, the J call TRBJ2-1; D possibly corresponds to TRBD1 (6 bases). Trimming removed 4 bases from V and 4 bases from J, with 20 bases in between. Germline loops: CDR1 MGHRA, CDR2 YSYEKL. This CDR3 contains 17 residues. The CDR3 bases are TGCGCCAGCAGCCGACTGGGAGCCGGGACACCTTACAATGAGCAGTTCTTC. As protein: CASSRLGAGTPYNEQFF.

J is TRBJ2-3 and V is TRBV6-5; TRBD2 is a possible D gene (5 bases). CDR3 length equals 13 residues. The germline V and J ends were trimmed by 6 bases and 5 bases, with 12 bases remaining between them. The germline CDR1 and CDR2 sequences are MNHEY and SVGAGI. CDR3 coding DNA: TGTGCCAGCAGAAAGAGGGCCGAAGATACGCAGTATTTT. Translation gives CASRKRAEDTQYF.

V and J are TRBV5-1 and TRBJ2-3; D ambiguous. Trimming pared 0 bases from V and 10 bases from J, leaving 9 bases between. This CDR3 is 12 amino acids long. Germline CDR1 SGHRS, CDR2 YFSETQ. In nucleotides, the CDR3 is TGCGCCAGCAGCTTGGAGACAACTGCGCAGTATTTT. Translated, it gives CASSLETTAQYF.

Here the CDR3 DNA reads TGTGCCAGCAGCCAAGAAGATAGGGGTCGAGAAAAACTGTTTTTT. It specifies CASSQEDRGREKLFF. The chain employs TRBV3-1 (or the pseudogene TRBV3-2) and TRBJ1-4; the D gene is possibly TRBD1 (5 bases). CDR1 is LGHDT and CDR2 is YNNKEL in the germline V gene (reference sequence). The ends were cut back, 0 bases at V and 8 bases at J, with 13 bases in the middle. The CDR3 extends over 15 amino acids.

This clone has only a few counts. The V and J genes are TRBV29-1 and TRBJ2-2; D may be TRBD1 (6 bases). CDR1 is SQVTM, CDR2 ANQGSEA, per germline. Trimming cost V 6 bases and J 6 bases, with 11 bases left between them. The CDR3 spans 12 residues. CDR3 protein: CSVYRDPGELFF. The CDR3 region has the DNA TGCAGCGTCTACAGGGATCCCGGGGAGCTGTTTTTT.

The chain is built from TRBV27 and TRBJ2-1; TRBD1 might be the D (6 bases). V lost 3 bases, J lost 6 bases, and 6 bases lay in between. Germline values: CDR1 MNHEY, CDR2 SMNVEV (reference sequence). CDR3 length equals 12 residues. The CDR3 nucleotides are TGTGCCAGCAGTTTGGGGGCCAATGAGCAGTTCTTC. Protein product: CASSLGANEQFF.

J is TRBJ2-1 and V is TRBV27, with TRBD2 identical over 7 bases. Germline V gives CDR1 MNHEY, CDR2 SMNVEV (reference sequence). The CDR3 length is 17 residues. J was trimmed by 7 bases and V by 7 bases; bases with no gene match: 19. CDR3 sequence reads: CASNKQTGGVSRNEQFF. The DNA of the CDR3 is TGTGCCAGCAACAAACAGACGGGGGGTGTTAGTAGAAATGAGCAGTTCTTC.

This chain connects TRBV30 to TRBJ2-7; 9 bases agree with TRBD2. Germline loops: CDR1 GTSNPN, CDR2 SVGIG (reference sequence). J lost 13 bases, V lost 0 bases, and 10 bases had no gene match. This CDR3 contains 13 residues. The CDR3 is CAWSVAGGREVYF. CDR3 in DNA: TGTGCCTGGAGTGTAGCGGGAGGCAGGGAAGTATACTTC.

This clone came up a few times. V gene TRBV10-1 combines with J gene TRBJ1-1, with a possible D match to TRBD1 (6 bases). V was trimmed by 0 bases and J by 0 bases, leaving 17 bases between them. The germline gives CDR1 WNHNN, CDR2 SYGVQD (reference sequence). This CDR3 comprises 18 residues. The CDR3 DNA is TGCGCCAGCAGTGAGTCCACCGCAGGGGTCAACATGAACACTGAAGCTTTCTTT. This translates into CASSESTAGVNMNTEAFF.

V and J are TRBV30 and TRBJ2-7; weak D call: TRBD1 (5 bases). The CDR3 covers 12 residues. CDR1 and CDR2 from the germline V gene are GTSNPN and SVGIG (reference sequence). Trimming left V 4 bases short and J 2 bases short, with 9 bases between. For the CDR3, the DNA is TGTGCCTGGACAGGGATTGCCTACGAGCAGTACTTC. It encodes CAWTGIAYEQYF.

The chain recombines TRBV5-5 with TRBJ2-7; weak D call: TRBD2 (5 bases). In germline, CDR1 is SGHKS, CDR2 YYEKEE (reference sequence). V lost 1 base, J lost 2 bases, and 16 bases lay in between. CDR3 length equals 16 residues. The CDR3 bases are TGTGCCAGCAGCTTGCGCGCGGGCAGGACGACCTACGAGCAGTACTTC. This codes for CASSLRAGRTTYEQYF.

The chain joins TRBV5-1 to TRBJ1-3; 8 bases map to TRBD1. J lost 2 bases, V lost 0 bases, and 4 bases had no gene match. This CDR3 has 16 residues. The V gene's germline CDR1 is SGHRS and CDR2 YFSETQ. This chain's CDR3 is CASSLGDRGTGNTIYF. The DNA of the CDR3 is TGCGCCAGCAGCTTGGGCGACAGGGGAACTGGAAACACCATATATTTT.

The chain links TRBV2 to TRBJ2-2; 10 bases line up with TRBD2. This CDR3 comprises 16 residues. Germline V lookup: CDR1 SNHLY, CDR2 FYNNEI. Germline trimming cut 6 bases from V and 4 bases from J; bases unmatched to any gene: 8. The chain's CDR3 is CASSYSGGRVTGELFF. CDR3 DNA sequence: TGTGCCAGCAGCTATAGCGGGGGGCGGGTCACCGGGGAGCTGTTTTTT.